This entry features one TCR beta chain sequence. Using its own MiXCR run on the multiplex PCR reads, TCRdb lists one record per CDR3 protein. The sample shows about 230,000 distinct CDR3 sequences, less than 40% of them seen only once. The sample belongs to a study of breast tumors, draining lymph nodes, adjacent tissues. This CDR3 is 15 amino acids long. Samples came from axillary lymph nodes draining the breast cancer. The sequence was collected from a female donor with breast cancer. Some clones in this sample may be carry-over from other donors' samples. The specimen was axillary lymph node tissue. This chain links TRBV3-2 with TRBJ2-4; the table's D call, TRBD2, has no DNA check behind it. TRBV3-2 is noted as a pseudogene. This CDR3 reads CASSQEWARKNIQYF. The CDR3 coding sequence is TGTGCCAGCAGCCAAGAGTGGGCCCGTAAAAACATTCAGTACTTC.